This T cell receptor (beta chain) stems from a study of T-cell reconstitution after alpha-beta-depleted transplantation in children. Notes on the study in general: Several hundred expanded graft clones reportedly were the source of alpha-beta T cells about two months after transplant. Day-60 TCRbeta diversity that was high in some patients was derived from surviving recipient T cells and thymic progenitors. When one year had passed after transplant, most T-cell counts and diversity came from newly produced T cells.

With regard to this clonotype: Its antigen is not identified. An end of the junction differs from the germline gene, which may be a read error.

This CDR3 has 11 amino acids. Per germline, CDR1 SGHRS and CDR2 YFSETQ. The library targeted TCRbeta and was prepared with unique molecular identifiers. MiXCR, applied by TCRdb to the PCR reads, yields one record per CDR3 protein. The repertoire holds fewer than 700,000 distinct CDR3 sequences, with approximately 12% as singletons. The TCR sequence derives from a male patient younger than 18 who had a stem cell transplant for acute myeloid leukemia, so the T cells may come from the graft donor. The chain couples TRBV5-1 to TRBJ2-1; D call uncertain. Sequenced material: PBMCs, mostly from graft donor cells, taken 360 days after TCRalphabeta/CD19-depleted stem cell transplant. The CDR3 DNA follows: TGCGCCAGCAGCTTGGGTCCTGAGGAGTTCTTC. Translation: CASSLGPEEFF. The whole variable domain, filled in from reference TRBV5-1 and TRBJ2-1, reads KAGVTQTPRYLIKTRGQQVTLSCSPISGHRSVSWYQQTPGQGLQFLFEYFSETQRNKGNFPGRFSGRQFSNSRSEMNVSTLELGDSALYLCASSLGPEEFFGPGTRLTVL.